These 31 T cell receptor beta chains came from one sample sequenced in a study of a mutant IDH1 vaccine in newly diagnosed glioma. Their specific antigens are unknown. The protocol was immunoSEQ multiplex PCR, while the TCRdb copy is restricted to in-frame clones and leaves out a portion. The sample contains over 75,000 clones, approximately 80% of which appear only once. Time point here: week 47, end of study. Every vaccination contained 300 ug of the mutant IDH1 20-mer peptide and was paired with topical imiquimod. Sequenced material: PBMCs, taken from a glioma patient whose treatment included an IDH1 peptide vaccine. The receptors come from a man in his forties or fifties with glioma.

The CDR3 bases are TGTGCCAGTAGTACCTCCGGGGGAGCTCAGCCCCAGCATTTT. Translating it yields CASSTSGGAQPQHF. The rearrangement joins TRBV19 to TRBJ1-5, with D possibly matching TRBD1 (5 bases). V shed 4 bases and J shed 6 bases, with 13 bases lying between them. In germline, CDR1 is LNHDA, CDR2 SQIVND (reference sequence). The CDR3 has 14 amino acids.

The J gene is TRBJ1-6, the V gene TRBV19, with a possible D match to TRBD1 (6 bases). The V end lost 6 bases, the J end lost 7 bases, and 10 bases lay between the germline ends. The CDR3 runs to 13 residues. In germline, CDR1 is LNHDA, CDR2 SQIVND (reference sequence). CDR3 sequence reads: CASRDSRNSPLHF. The CDR3 nucleotides read TGTGCCAGTAGGGACAGCCGAAATTCACCCCTCCACTTT.

The chain employs TRBV5-5 and TRBJ2-5, with TRBD1 matching 10 bases. The CDR3 extends over 15 amino acids. Germline trimming cut 4 bases from V and 4 bases from J; bases unmatched to any gene: 7. Germline V gene data show CDR1 as SGHKS and CDR2 as YYEKEE (reference sequence). CDR3 in DNA: TGTGCCAGCAGCATTGACAGGGGGCGTTTAGAGACCCAGTACTTC. Amino acids: CASSIDRGRLETQYF.

The J gene is TRBJ1-2, the V gene TRBV30; the D gene is possibly TRBD1 (6 bases). With 5 bases removed from V and 4 bases from J, the gap between germline ends came to 17 bases. CDR3 length: 14 amino acids. Germline V gives CDR1 GTSNPN, CDR2 SVGIG (reference sequence). The DNA for the CDR3 is TGTGCCTGGGCCCGGGACAAAGGGATCTATGGCTACACCTTC. Amino acid sequence: CAWARDKGIYGYTF.

The chain links TRBV2 to TRBJ1-1; D not certain. The V end lost 2 bases, the J end lost 1 base, and 17 bases lay between the germline ends. CDR1 and CDR2 from the germline V gene are SNHLY and FYNNEI. CDR3 length equals 17 residues. The CDR3, as DNA: TGTGCCAGCAGTGAATCCCCAGAGGTTAGAAGGAACACTGAAGCTTTCTTT. Translation: CASSESPEVRRNTEAFF. The full variable domain, with the rest looked up from reference TRBV2 and TRBJ1-1, is EPEVTQTPSHQVTQMGQEVILRCVPISNHLYFYWYRQILGQKVEFLVSFYNNEISEKSEIFDDQFSVERPDGSNFTLKIRSTKLEDSAMYFCASSESPEVRRNTEAFFGQGTRLTVV.

This clone was seen once. The chain recombines TRBV5-4 with TRBJ1-2; no firm D call. The CDR3 spans 12 residues. V lost 4 bases and J 8 bases, leaving 12 bases between the germline ends. Per the germline V gene, CDR1 is SGHNT and CDR2 is YYREEE (reference sequence). The chain's CDR3 is CASSPLGKGYTF. The CDR3 DNA is TGTGCCAGCAGCCCGCTGGGGAAAGGCTACACCTTC.

This chain links TRBV28 with TRBJ2-7; TRBD2 matches at 8 bases. The germline V gene encodes CDR1 MDHEN and CDR2 SYDVKM. The CDR3 has 16 residues. Losses at the gene ends were 5 bases for V and 0 bases for J; bases not matched to a gene: 9. CDR3 protein: CASSTAGGPGSYEQYF. CDR3 nucleotide sequence: TGTGCCAGCAGTACCGCGGGAGGACCTGGCTCCTACGAGCAGTACTTC.

The chain uses TRBV14 and TRBJ2-4; no reliable D call. The CDR3 is 13 amino acids. Trimming took off 5 bases at V and 1 base at J, with 6 bases between the two ends. CDR1 and CDR2 (germline): SGHDN, FVKESK. The CDR3, as DNA: TGTGCCAGCAGCGGGAAGGCCAAAAACATTCAGTACTTC. It yields the protein CASSGKAKNIQYF.

The chain is built from TRBV9 and TRBJ2-2; no clear D gene. CDR3 length equals 13 residues. The V end lost 0 bases, the J end lost 6 bases, and 6 bases lay between the germline ends. Germline loops: CDR1 SGDLS, CDR2 YYNGEE. CDR3 nucleotides: TGTGCCAGCAGCGTAGAGGGATCCGGGGAGCTGTTTTTT. It translates to CASSVEGSGELFF.

With regard to this clone: Sequence at one end of the junction differs from germline and may be a read error. The gene calls are TRBV7-7 and TRBJ1-4; 9 nucleotides align to TRBD1. The CDR3 runs to 15 residues. Looked up from germline, CDR1 is SSHAT and CDR2 is FNYEAQ (reference sequence). CDR3 amino acids: CASSLRQGGNEKLFF. As DNA, the CDR3 is TGTGCTAGCAGCTTGCGACAGGGGGGGAATGAAAAACTGTTTTTT.

The rearrangement uses TRBV6-5 and TRBJ2-1; no clear D. Germline V CDR1 and CDR2: MNHEY, SVGAGI. The CDR3 is 13 residues long. The ends were cut back, 6 bases at V and 0 bases at J, with 6 bases in the middle. The CDR3 sequence is CASRLSSYNEQFF. The CDR3 DNA is TGTGCCAGCAGGTTGAGCTCCTACAATGAGCAGTTCTTC.

The gene calls are TRBV19 and TRBJ1-6; D is ambiguous. This CDR3 comprises 15 residues. Germline CDR1 LNHDA, CDR2 SQIVND (reference sequence). Trimming stripped 3 bases from V and 0 bases from J, with 6 bases between. The CDR3 here is CASSIQSSYNSPLHF. CDR3 in DNA: TGTGCCAGTAGTATCCAGAGCTCCTATAATTCACCCCTCCACTTT.

The J gene is TRBJ1-6, the V gene TRBV10-2, with 9 bases that match TRBD1. Looked up from germline, CDR1 is WSHSY and CDR2 is SAAADI. Trimming at V came to 8 bases and at J to 7 bases, leaving 12 bases not matched to a gene. The length of the CDR3 is 16 residues. CDR3 residues: CASFGSRDRANSPLHF. The CDR3 DNA sequence: TGCGCCAGCTTCGGCTCGCGGGACAGGGCAAATTCACCCCTCCACTTT.

This rearrangement joins TRBV12-2 to TRBJ1-3. TRBV12-2 is given as a pseudogene. CDR3 length: 18 amino acids. The CDR3 DNA follows: TGTGCAAGTCGCTTAGCCCGTTCCCCGTCCGCATCTGGAAACACCATATATTTT. It encodes CASRLARSPSASGNTIYF.

The chain recombines TRBV21-1 with TRBJ2-3; TRBD2 was called by the table and not checked on the DNA. TRBV21-1 is a known pseudogene. This CDR3 comprises 16 residues. CDR3 in amino acids: CASSKVLAASTDTQYF. The CDR3 nucleotides read TGTGCCAGCAGCAAAGTGCTAGCGGCTAGCACAGATACGCAGTATTTT.

This sequence joins TRBV6-5 and TRBJ2-1, with TRBD2 identical over 8 bases. The CDR3 length is 15 residues. Trimming at V came to 6 bases and at J to 7 bases, leaving 11 bases not matched to a gene. Germline V lookup: CDR1 MNHEY, CDR2 SVGAGI. For the CDR3, the DNA is TGTGCCAGCAGGTCCGGGGCGGGGGGAAGGAATGAGCAGTTCTTC. It codes for CASRSGAGGRNEQFF.

This chain uses TRBV6-5 with TRBJ2-7; D perhaps matches TRBD2 (5 bases). Trimming removed 6 bases from V and 3 bases from J, with 12 bases in between. This CDR3 is 13 amino acids long. CDR1 and CDR2 (germline): MNHEY, SVGAGI. The CDR3 protein is CASRNSGNYEQYF. The CDR3 nucleotides are TGTGCCAGCAGAAACTCCGGGAACTACGAGCAGTACTTC.

The table lists this clone with a few counts. The CDR3 loop reads CASSRDRGSGNTIYF. The CDR3 nucleotides are TGTGCCAGCAGTCGGGACAGGGGGAGTGGAAACACCATATATTTT. The chain employs TRBV6-5 and TRBJ1-3; 11 bases map to TRBD1. The junction had 3 bases not matched to a gene; V was cut back by 5 bases and J by 3 bases. Germline V gene sequence: CDR1 MNHEY, CDR2 SVGAGI. This CDR3 comprises 15 residues.

This clone is a singleton in its sample. This chain uses TRBV19 with TRBJ2-2; no definite D call. The V and J ends lost 3 bases and 0 bases respectively, with 14 bases between them. The CDR3 has 17 amino acids. Germline V gene sequence: CDR1 LNHDA, CDR2 SQIVND (reference sequence). The CDR3 sequence is CASSILGPLSNTGELFF. CDR3 nucleotides: TGTGCCAGTAGTATTCTTGGACCTCTATCGAACACCGGGGAGCTGTTTTTT.

This clone was recorded only once. V is TRBV7-6 and J is TRBJ2-7; D gene unclear. CDR1 and CDR2 from the germline V gene are SGHVS and FNYEAQ. The V end was cut by 5 bases, the J end by 6 bases, with 11 bases between. The length of the CDR3 is 12 residues. The chain's CDR3 is CASSPRVGEQYF. CDR3 sequence (DNA): TGTGCCAGCAGCCCTAGGGTTGGCGAGCAGTACTTC.

This clone has a single count. This sequence joins TRBV15 and TRBJ2-6, with TRBD2 matching 7 bases. Germline V CDR1 and CDR2: LNHNV, YYDKDF (reference sequence). V gave up 3 bases and J gave up 0 bases; unmatched junction bases: 11. The CDR3 consists of 19 residues. CDR3 sequence reads: CATSSPRDYSRSGANVLTF. Written as DNA, the CDR3 is TGTGCCACCAGCAGCCCCAGGGACTACTCCCGCTCTGGGGCCAACGTCCTGACTTTC.

This rearrangement joins TRBV15 to TRBJ2-3; D remains unclear. The CDR3 spans 15 residues. V lost 0 bases and J 2 bases, leaving 9 bases between the germline ends. Germline V lookup: CDR1 LNHNV, CDR2 YYDKDF (reference sequence). CDR3 amino acids: CATSRDSSNTDTQYF. CDR3 nucleotides: TGTGCCACCAGCAGAGATAGCAGCAACACAGATACGCAGTATTTT.

J is TRBJ1-1 and V is TRBV12-5; D perhaps matches TRBD1 (5 bases). V was pared by 7 bases and J by 0 bases, with 9 bases between. In germline, CDR1 is LGHNT, CDR2 FRNRAP. This CDR3 is built from 13 residues. The CDR3 is CASVGRMNTEAFF. The CDR3, as DNA: TGTGCTAGTGTGGGACGGATGAACACTGAAGCTTTCTTT.

V is TRBV11-1 and J is TRBJ2-7; D ambiguous. This CDR3 region has 13 residues. The V and J ends lost 1 base and 4 bases respectively, with 8 bases between them. Germline-derived CDR1 and CDR2 are SGHAT and FQDESV (reference sequence). The CDR3 spells CASSLGVEYEQYF. In nucleotides, the CDR3 is TGTGCCAGCAGCTTAGGGGTTGAGTACGAGCAGTACTTC. The full variable domain, completed using reference TRBV11-1 and TRBJ2-7, is EAEVAQSPRYKITEKSQAVAFWCDPISGHATLYWYRQILGQGPELLVQFQDESVVDDSQLPKDRFSAERLKGVDSTLKIQPAELGDSAMYLCASSLGVEYEQYFGPGTRLTVT.

The chain couples TRBV19 to TRBJ2-2; the D is unclear. The CDR3 runs 11 residues. V was shortened by 9 bases and J by 1 base, with 3 bases between the two germline ends. Germline CDR1 and CDR2: LNHDA and SQIVND (reference sequence). The CDR3, as DNA: TGTGCCAGCGGGAACACCGGGGAGCTGTTTTTT. As protein: CASGNTGELFF.

The chain carries TRBV9 and TRBJ2-2, with TRBD2 as a possible D gene (6 bases). This CDR3 is 16 amino acids long. Germline-derived CDR1 and CDR2 are SGDLS and YYNGEE. Trimming pared 0 bases from V and 1 base from J, leaving 10 bases between. The CDR3 DNA reads TGTGCCAGCAGCGTAGTGCAGGGAGGGAACACCGGGGAGCTGTTTTTT. Its translation: CASSVVQGGNTGELFF. Full variable domain (remainder filled in from reference TRBV9 and TRBJ2-2): DSGVTQTPKHLITATGQRVTLRCSPRSGDLSVYWYQQSLDQGLQFLIQYYNGEERAKGNILERFSAQQFPDLHSELNLSSLELGDSALYFCASSVVQGGNTGELFFGEGSRLTVL.

The CDR3, as DNA: TGTGCCAGCAGCCCATCCCCCCGAGCTAACTATGGCTACACCTTC. Its protein is CASSPSPRANYGYTF. This rearrangement joins TRBV7-2 to TRBJ1-2; D gene uncertain. The CDR3 is 15 amino acids. Trimming left V 5 bases short and J 0 bases short, with 13 bases between. The V gene's germline CDR1 is SGHTA and CDR2 FQGNSA.

V is TRBV19 and J is TRBJ2-3; D gene ambiguous. V dropped 3 bases and J dropped 4 bases, with 14 bases sitting between them. Germline-derived CDR1 and CDR2 are LNHDA and SQIVND (reference sequence). CDR3 length equals 15 residues. The CDR3 region is CASSIGNSDSDTQYF. CDR3 in DNA: TGTGCCAGTAGTATTGGGAACAGTGACTCAGATACGCAGTATTTT. Looking up the rest from reference TRBV19 and TRBJ2-3 gives the full variable domain: DGGITQSPKYLFRKEGQNVTLSCEQNLNHDAMYWYRQDPGQGLRLIYYSQIVNDFQKGDIAEGYSVSREKKESFPLTVTSAQKNPTAFYLCASSIGNSDSDTQYFGPGTRLTVL.

This chain links TRBV4-2 with TRBJ2-6; D possibly uses TRBD1 or TRBD2 (5 bases each). CDR3 length: 16 amino acids. The germline V and J ends were trimmed by 4 bases and 4 bases, with 14 bases remaining between them. Germline V lookup: CDR1 LGHNA, CDR2 YNFKEQ. The CDR3 bases are TGTGCCAGCAGCCGGGACGGAGCTTCGGGGGCCAACGTCCTGACTTTC. It is translated as CASSRDGASGANVLTF.

V and J are TRBV29-1 and TRBJ2-3; a weak D match, TRBD1 (5 bases). V was pared by 1 base and J by 10 bases, with 21 bases between. The germline gives CDR1 SQVTM, CDR2 ANQGSEA. The CDR3 is 15 residues long. Here the CDR3 reads CSVEGLKSGNLAQYF. In DNA, the CDR3 is TGCAGCGTTGAAGGTTTAAAGTCAGGGAACCTGGCGCAGTATTTT.

The rearrangement joins TRBV7-6 to TRBJ1-1, with D unresolved. V gave up 1 base and J gave up 4 bases, with 7 bases separating them. The CDR3 is 13 amino acids. Germline values: CDR1 SGHVS, CDR2 FNYEAQ. CDR3 nucleotides: TGTGCCAGCAGCTTAGAAGAGGGCACTGAAGCTTTCTTT. Translated: CASSLEEGTEAFF. The full variable domain, completed using reference TRBV7-6 and TRBJ1-1, is GAGVSQSPRYKVTKRGQDVALRCDPISGHVSLYWYRQALGQGPEFLTYFNYEAQQDKSGLPNDRFSAERPEGSISTLTIQRTEQRDSAMYRCASSLEEGTEAFFGQGTRLTVV.